These 4 T cell receptor beta chains originate from one sample sequenced in a study of shared clonotypes between healthy human individuals. Assay: immunoSEQ multiplex PCR; the TCRdb copy retains only in-frame clones and omits some. The sample contains roughly 2.2 million clones, roughly 92% of which appear only once. What was sequenced was naive CD4+ T cells from PBMCs. Sample subset: CD45RA+ positively selected. These receptors originate from a man in his late teens or twenties in good health. Some clones in this sample may be carry-over from other donors' samples.

The V call is TRBV9, the J call TRBJ2-4; 9 positions match TRBD1. Germline CDR1 and CDR2: SGDLS and YYNGEE. The CDR3 spans 15 residues. The V and J ends lost 4 bases and 5 bases, in that order; junction bases with no gene match: 7. CDR3 amino acids: CASSPGTGRENIQYF. The CDR3 DNA reads as TGTGCCAGCAGCCCAGGGACAGGGCGAGAAAACATTCAGTACTTC. The variable domain in full, completed from reference TRBV9 and TRBJ2-4, reads DSGVTQTPKHLITATGQRVTLRCSPRSGDLSVYWYQQSLDQGLQFLIQYYNGEERAKGNILERFSAQQFPDLHSELNLSSLELGDSALYFCASSPGTGRENIQYFGAGTRLSVL.

The chain employs TRBV7-2 and TRBJ2-7; the match to TRBD2 covers 8 bases. The CDR3 is 14 amino acids. Trimming cost V 1 base and J 4 bases; bases outside gene matches: 3. From germline, CDR1 is SGHTA and CDR2 FQGNSA. The CDR3 DNA reads TGTGCCAGCAGCTTAGAACTAGCGGATTACGAGCAGTACTTC. Its protein product is CASSLELADYEQYF.

The rearrangement joins TRBV5-6 to TRBJ1-5; D is ambiguous. Per the germline V gene, CDR1 is SGHDT and CDR2 is YYEEEE. Deletions cut 0 bases from V and 7 bases from J, with 11 bases between. The CDR3 runs 14 residues. The CDR3 bases are TGTGCCAGCAGCTTGGGCAGGCGAGGACAGCCCCAGCATTTT. This gives the protein CASSLGRRGQPQHF.

This chain joins TRBV6-1 and TRBJ2-3; TRBD2 matches at 7 bases. The CDR3 covers 16 residues. CDR1 is MNHNS, CDR2 SASEGT, per germline. J lost 1 base, V lost 2 bases, and 6 bases had no gene match. CDR3 nucleotide sequence: TGTGCCAGCAGTGAAAACCCGGGAGGCGGCACAGATACGCAGTATTTT. It specifies CASSENPGGGTDTQYF.